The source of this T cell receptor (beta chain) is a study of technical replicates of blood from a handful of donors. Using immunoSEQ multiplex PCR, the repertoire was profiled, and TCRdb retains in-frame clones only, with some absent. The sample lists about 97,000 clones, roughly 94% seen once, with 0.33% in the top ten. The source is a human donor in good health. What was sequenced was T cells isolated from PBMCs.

The DNA of the CDR3 is TGTGCCAGCAAATGGGAGGCAGGGGGCAATTTTGGCTACACCTTC. This sequence encodes CASKWEAGGNFGYTF. The chain is built from TRBV2 and TRBJ1-2; 8 bases line up with TRBD1. V was clipped by 7 bases and J by 7 bases; unmatched bases: 14. The CDR3 loop spans 15 amino acids. Germline CDR1 and CDR2: SNHLY and FYNNEI. The full variable domain, completed using reference TRBV2 and TRBJ1-2, is EPEVTQTPSHQVTQMGQEVILRCVPISNHLYFYWYRQILGQKVEFLVSFYNNEISEKSEIFDDQFSVERPDGSNFTLKIRSTKLEDSAMYFCASKWEAGGNFGYTFGSGTRLTVV.